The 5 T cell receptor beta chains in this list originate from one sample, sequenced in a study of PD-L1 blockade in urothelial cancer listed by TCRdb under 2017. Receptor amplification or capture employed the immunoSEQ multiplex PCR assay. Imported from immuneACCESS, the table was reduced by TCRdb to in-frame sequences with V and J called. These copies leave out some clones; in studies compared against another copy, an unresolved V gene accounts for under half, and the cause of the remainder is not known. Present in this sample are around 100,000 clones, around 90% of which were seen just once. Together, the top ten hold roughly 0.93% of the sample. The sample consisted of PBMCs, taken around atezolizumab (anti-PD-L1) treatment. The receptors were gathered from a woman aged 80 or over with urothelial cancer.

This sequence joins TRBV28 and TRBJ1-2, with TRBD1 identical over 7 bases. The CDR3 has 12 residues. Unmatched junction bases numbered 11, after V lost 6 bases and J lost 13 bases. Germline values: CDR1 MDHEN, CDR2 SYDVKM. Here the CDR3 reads CASSPPDRHPTF. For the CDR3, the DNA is TGTGCCAGCAGCCCCCCGGACAGGCATCCCACCTTC.

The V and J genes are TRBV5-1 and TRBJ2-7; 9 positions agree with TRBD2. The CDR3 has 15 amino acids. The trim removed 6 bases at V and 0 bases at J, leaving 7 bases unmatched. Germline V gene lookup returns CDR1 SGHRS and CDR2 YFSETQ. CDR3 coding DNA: TGCGCCAGCAACCCTAGCGGGGCCAGCTCCTACGAGCAGTACTTC. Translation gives CASNPSGASSYEQYF. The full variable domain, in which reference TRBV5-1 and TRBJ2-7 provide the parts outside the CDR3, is KAGVTQTPRYLIKTRGQQVTLSCSPISGHRSVSWYQQTPGQGLQFLFEYFSETQRNKGNFPGRFSGRQFSNSRSEMNVSTLELGDSALYLCASNPSGASSYEQYFGPGTRLTVT.

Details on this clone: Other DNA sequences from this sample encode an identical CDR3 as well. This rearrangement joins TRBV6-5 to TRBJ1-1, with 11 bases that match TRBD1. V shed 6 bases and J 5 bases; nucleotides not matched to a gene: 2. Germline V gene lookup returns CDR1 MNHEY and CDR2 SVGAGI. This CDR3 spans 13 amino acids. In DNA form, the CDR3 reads TGTGCCAGCAGGGGACAGGGGGGTACTGAAGCTTTCTTT. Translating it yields CASRGQGGTEAFF.

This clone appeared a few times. CDR3 in amino acids: CSVVSGSTAFF. DNA for the CDR3: TGCAGCGTTGTTTCGGGGAGCACAGCTTTCTTT. This chain joins TRBV29-1 and TRBJ1-1; D is unresolved. V lost 4 bases and J lost 10, with 13 bases in between. Germline V gene sequence: CDR1 SQVTM, CDR2 ANQGSEA. This CDR3 is built from 11 residues.

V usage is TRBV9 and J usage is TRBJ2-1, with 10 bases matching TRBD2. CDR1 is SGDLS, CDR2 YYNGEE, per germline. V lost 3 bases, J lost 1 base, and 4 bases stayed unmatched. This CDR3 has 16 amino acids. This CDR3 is CASSASGSYSYNEQFF. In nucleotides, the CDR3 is TGTGCCAGCAGCGCTAGCGGGAGCTATTCCTACAATGAGCAGTTCTTC.